These T cell receptor beta chains were read from a single sample in a study of STAT5B mutations in CD4+ large granular lymphocyte leukemia. The protocol was immunoSEQ multiplex PCR, while the TCRdb copy is restricted to in-frame clones and leaves out a portion. In the table there are approximately 40,000 clones, roughly 80% of which are singletons. The sequencing input was CD4+ T cells from blood buffy coats. Every receptor here comes from a human donor in good health. Each CDR3 is given with its conserved first and last residue. D genes are given only for firm matches. Rows may omit the clone size; those that give it use once, few, many or a size class.

V	size	length	J	D	DNA	CDR3
TRBV30	few	13	TRBJ1-5	.	TGTGCCTGGAGTGTACGTGACAATCAGCCCCAGCATTTT	CAWSVRDNQPQHF
TRBV4-2	.	16	TRBJ1-3	TRBD1	TGTGCCAGCAGCCAAGCTCTAGGACAGGGACGGTACACCATATATTTT	CASSQALGQGRYTIYF
TRBV2	.	12	TRBJ2-5	.	TGTGCCAGCACCTGGTCCCAAGAGACCCAGTACTTC	CASTWSQETQYF
TRBV7-3	few	14	TRBJ1-2	.	TGTGCCAGCAGCTCAGAGGTGGGGAACTATGGCTACACCTTC	CASSSEVGNYGYTF
TRBV30	few	13	TRBJ1-5	.	TGTGCCTGGAGTGGGCAGGGGAAACAGCCCCAGCATTTT	CAWSGQGKQPQHF
TRBV11-1	.	13	TRBJ2-1	.	TGTGCCAGCAGCCGGGAGAGATACAATGAGCAGTTCTTC	CASSRERYNEQFF
TRBV6-5	.	15	TRBJ1-2	.	TGTGCCAGCAGTTACTCGGTCGTCTCCCCGGATGGCTACACCTTC	CASSYSVVSPDGYTF
TRBV18	.	15	TRBJ2-1	.	TGTGCCAGCTCACCACAGGAGAGCTCCTACAATGAGCAGTTCTTC	CASSPQESSYNEQFF
TRBV5-1	.	17	TRBJ2-7	TRBD1	TGCGCCAGCAGCTTAGGAACAGGGGGTGGTTTTCCGGACGAGCAGTACTTC	CASSLGTGGGFPDEQYF
TRBV28	.	15	TRBJ1-4	.	TGTGCCAGCAGTCCCATGGGGGCCGCTAATGAAAAACTGTTTTTT	CASSPMGAANEKLFF
TRBV30	.	13	TRBJ2-7	.	TGTGCCTGGAGTCCCGGGCCTAACCACGAGCAGTACTTC	CAWSPGPNHEQYF
TRBV30	.	16	TRBJ2-7	.	TGTGCCTGGAGTGTACTGGGGGGCCCGAACGCCTACGAGCAGTACTTC	CAWSVLGGPNAYEQYF
TRBV19	.	13	TRBJ1-1	.	TGTGCCAGTAGTATTGGAATCAGGGGTATAGCTTTCTTT	CASSIGIRGIAFF
TRBV6-5	few	12	TRBJ2-7	TRBD1	TGTGCCAGCAGCCAAGGACAGGGCGAGCAGTACTTC	CASSQGQGEQYF
TRBV5-4	.	16	TRBJ1-5	.	TGTGCCAGCAGCTTGAACGGACAGCTTAGCAATCAGCCCCAGCATTTT	CASSLNGQLSNQPQHF
TRBV29-1	.	11	TRBJ2-3	.	TGCAGCGTTGAGGACCCGGGACGCAGGTATTTT	CSVEDPGRRYF
TRBV11-2	.	13	TRBJ2-5	.	TGTGCCAGCAGCTTTAGCGACCAAGAGACCCAGTACTTC	CASSFSDQETQYF
TRBV5-1	.	15	TRBJ1-1	.	TGCGCCAGCAGCGCGCAGGATAGCTCGAACACTGAAGCTTTCTTT	CASSAQDSSNTEAFF
TRBV9	.	20	TRBJ2-1	.	TGTGCCAGCAGCACTAGGAGGGCGTCAGAGGGGGGCAGCTCCTACAATGAGCAGTTCTTC	CASSTRRASEGGSSYNEQFF
TRBV6-5	.	15	TRBJ2-7	.	TGTGCCAGCAGGGACTTAGGGGCGGCTACCTACGAGCAGTACTTC	CASRDLGAATYEQYF
TRBV21-1	.	18	TRBJ1-1	.	TGTGCCAGCAGCAACGCACCAAGGAAGGGGAAAGAAAACACTGAAGCTTTCTTT	CASSNAPRKGKENTEAFF
TRBV18	.	13	TRBJ1-2	.	TGTGCCAGCTCACCAGGGGAGACTTCTGGCTACACCTTC	CASSPGETSGYTF
TRBV9	.	14	TRBJ1-1	.	TGTGCCAGCAGCCCGACAGATCGAAACACTGAAGCTTTCTTT	CASSPTDRNTEAFF
TRBV29-1	.	14	TRBJ2-7	.	TGCAGCGCACAACGGGAGAGGGGCTCCTACGAGCAGTACTTC	CSAQRERGSYEQYF
TRBV6-5	few	14	TRBJ2-7	TRBD2	TGTGCCAGCACCCCGGGGGGGCATTCCTACGAGCAGTACTTC	CASTPGGHSYEQYF
TRBV7-9	.	13	TRBJ2-7	.	TGTGCCAGCAGCTCGACGGCGGGCTACGAGCAGTACTTC	CASSSTAGYEQYF
TRBV6-5	.	15	TRBJ2-1	.	TGTGCCAGCAGTTACTTTTCTGGGTCCTACAATGAGCAGTTCTTC	CASSYFSGSYNEQFF
TRBV7-8	.	16	TRBJ1-2	TRBD1	TGTGCCAGCAGCTCGACAGTTCAGACAGGGAACTATGGCTACACCTTC	CASSSTVQTGNYGYTF
TRBV29-1	.	12	TRBJ2-7	TRBD1	TGCAGCGCCTCGGACAGGGACTACGAGCAGTACTTC	CSASDRDYEQYF
TRBV30	few	14	TRBJ1-1	.	TGTGCCTGGAGTGGGTCAGTCCGGAACACTGAAGCTTTCTTT	CAWSGSVRNTEAFF
TRBV19	.	17	TRBJ2-1	.	TGTGCCAGTAGTCCCACCCTCCTAGCGCCTACCTACAATGAGCAGTTCTTC	CASSPTLLAPTYNEQFF
TRBV6-1	few	16	TRBJ1-2	TRBD1	TGTGCCAGCAGTGAAAGGGACAGCATCAGCCTCTATGGCTACACCTTC	CASSERDSISLYGYTF
TRBV28	.	14	TRBJ1-1	.	TGTGCCAGCAGAAGCACAGGGTTGAACACTGAAGCTTTCTTT	CASRSTGLNTEAFF
TRBV5-4	.	15	TRBJ2-2	TRBD2	TGTGCCAGCAGCTGGGGACTAGCGGGAGCCGGGGAGCTGTTTTTT	CASSWGLAGAGELFF
TRBV7-3	.	17	TRBJ2-1	TRBD2	TGTGCCAGCAGCTCTGGGCGGGGGAGCGGGCGTTACAATGAGCAGTTCTTC	CASSSGRGSGRYNEQFF
TRBV10-3	.	12	TRBJ1-2	.	TGTGCCATCAGTGAGAAAAGCTATGGCTACACCTTC	CAISEKSYGYTF
TRBV6-5	.	15	TRBJ1-2	.	TGTGCCAGCAGTTACTCGAAGGCCAATCTCTATGGCTACACCTTC	CASSYSKANLYGYTF
TRBV6-5	.	14	TRBJ2-4	TRBD1	TGTGCCAGCAGTTCTGACAGGGGGGGAAACATTCAGTACTTC	CASSSDRGGNIQYF
TRBV5-1	.	13	TRBJ2-2	.	TGCGCCAGCAGCTTGGAAAGGCCCGGGGAGCTGTTTTTT	CASSLERPGELFF
TRBV10-3	.	17	TRBJ2-3	.	TGTGCCATCAGTGATATGGGGGCGCAACGTGACACAGATACGCAGTATTTT	CAISDMGAQRDTDTQYF
TRBV5-1	.	14	TRBJ1-4	.	TGCGCCAGCAGTGATGACGCAACTAATGAAAAACTGTTTTTT	CASSDDATNEKLFF
TRBV7-9	.	17	TRBJ1-3	TRBD1	TGTGCCAGCAGCGCCCGGACAGGGGGCTCCTCTGGAAACACCATATATTTT	CASSARTGGSSGNTIYF
TRBV2	.	14	TRBJ2-1	.	TGTGCCAGCCGGGCCGGTAGCTCCTACAATGAGCAGTTCTTC	CASRAGSSYNEQFF
TRBV27	.	18	TRBJ2-3	TRBD2	TGTGCCAGCAGTCCACCCTTAGGAGCGGGGGGACCCACAGATACGCAGTATTTT	CASSPPLGAGGPTDTQYF
TRBV11-3	.	11	TRBJ1-2	.	TGTGCCAGCAGACAGGGTCATGGCTACACCTTC	CASRQGHGYTF
TRBV5-1	.	16	TRBJ1-3	TRBD1	TGCGCCAGCAGCCCCGGACAGGGCTACTCTGGAAACACCATATATTTT	CASSPGQGYSGNTIYF
TRBV7-9	once	17	TRBJ2-3	TRBD1	TGTGCCAGCCGACGCACCCCGGGACAGGGGATCACAGATACGCAGTATTTT	CASRRTPGQGITDTQYF
TRBV15	.	15	TRBJ2-7	TRBD2	TGTGCCACCAGCAAGGGACTAGATGCGTCCTACGAGCAGTACTTC	CATSKGLDASYEQYF
TRBV11-2	.	13	TRBJ2-7	.	TGTGCCAGCAGCTTGGAGGGGGTCGGAGAGCAGTACTTC	CASSLEGVGEQYF